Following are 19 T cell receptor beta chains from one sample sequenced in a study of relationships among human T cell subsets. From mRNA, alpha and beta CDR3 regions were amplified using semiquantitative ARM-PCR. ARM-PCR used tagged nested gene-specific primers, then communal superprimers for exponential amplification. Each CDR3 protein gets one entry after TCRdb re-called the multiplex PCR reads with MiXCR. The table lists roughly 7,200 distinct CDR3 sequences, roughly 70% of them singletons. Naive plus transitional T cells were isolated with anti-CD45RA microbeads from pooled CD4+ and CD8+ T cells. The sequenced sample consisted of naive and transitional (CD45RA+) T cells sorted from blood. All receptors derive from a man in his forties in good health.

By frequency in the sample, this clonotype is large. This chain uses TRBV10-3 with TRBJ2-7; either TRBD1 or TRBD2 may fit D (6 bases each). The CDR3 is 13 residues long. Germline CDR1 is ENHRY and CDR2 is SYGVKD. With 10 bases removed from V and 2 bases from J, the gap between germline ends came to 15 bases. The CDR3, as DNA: TGTGCCACACGACAGGAGGGCCCCTACGAGCAGTACTTC. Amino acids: CATRQEGPYEQYF.

The CDR3 is CASSLGTSGADDIQYF. DNA for the CDR3: TGTGCCAGCAGCCTCGGGACTAGCGGAGCCGATGACATTCAGTACTTC. This chain links TRBV11-3 with TRBJ2-4; 11 bases line up with TRBD2. This CDR3 spans 16 amino acids. V dropped 5 bases and J dropped 8; count of bases not matched to a gene: 11. Germline lookup yields CDR1 SGHNT and CDR2 YENEEA.

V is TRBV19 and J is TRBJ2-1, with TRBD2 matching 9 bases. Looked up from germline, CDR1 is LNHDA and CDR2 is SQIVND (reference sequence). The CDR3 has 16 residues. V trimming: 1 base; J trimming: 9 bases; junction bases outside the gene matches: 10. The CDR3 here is CASSIGGGGAFGEQFF. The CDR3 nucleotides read TGTGCCAGTAGTATAGGAGGCGGGGGGGCCTTCGGTGAGCAGTTCTTC.

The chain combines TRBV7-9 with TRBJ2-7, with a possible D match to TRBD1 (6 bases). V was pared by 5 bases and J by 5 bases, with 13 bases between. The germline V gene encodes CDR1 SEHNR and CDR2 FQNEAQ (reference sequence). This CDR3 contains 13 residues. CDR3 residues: CASSPRGFDEQYF. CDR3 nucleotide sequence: TGTGCCAGCAGCCCTAGGGGGTTTGACGAGCAGTACTTC. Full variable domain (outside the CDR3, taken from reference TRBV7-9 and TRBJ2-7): DTGVSQNPRHKITKRGQNVTFRCDPISEHNRLYWYRQTLGQGPEFLTYFQNEAQLEKSRLLSDRFSAERPKGSFSTLEIQRTEQGDSAMYLCASSPRGFDEQYFGPGTRLTVT.

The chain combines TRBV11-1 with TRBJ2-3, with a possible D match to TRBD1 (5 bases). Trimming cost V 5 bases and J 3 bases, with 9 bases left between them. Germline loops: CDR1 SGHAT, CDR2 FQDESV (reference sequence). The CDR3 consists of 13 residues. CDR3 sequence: CASSVRVTDTQYF. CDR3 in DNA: TGTGCCAGCAGCGTCAGGGTTACAGATACGCAGTATTTT.

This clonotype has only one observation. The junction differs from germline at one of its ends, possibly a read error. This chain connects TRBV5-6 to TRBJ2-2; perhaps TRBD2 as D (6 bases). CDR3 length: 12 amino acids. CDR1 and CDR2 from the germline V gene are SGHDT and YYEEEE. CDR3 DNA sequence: TGTGCCAGCAGCTTAGGCACCGGGGGGCTGTTTTTT. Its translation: CASSLGTGGLFF.

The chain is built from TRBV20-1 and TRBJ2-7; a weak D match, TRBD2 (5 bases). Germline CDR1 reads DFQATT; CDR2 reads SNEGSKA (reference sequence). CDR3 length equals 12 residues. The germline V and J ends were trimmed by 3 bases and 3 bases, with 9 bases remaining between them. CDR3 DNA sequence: TGCAGTGCTAGTGGTCGGGGCTACGAGCAGTACTTC. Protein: CSASGRGYEQYF.

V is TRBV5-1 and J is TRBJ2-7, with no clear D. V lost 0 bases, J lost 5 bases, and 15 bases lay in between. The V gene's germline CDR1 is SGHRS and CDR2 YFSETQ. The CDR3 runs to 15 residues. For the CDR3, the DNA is TGCGCCAGCAGCTTGGGGGCAGTTGGCGGAAACGAGCAGTACTTC. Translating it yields CASSLGAVGGNEQYF.

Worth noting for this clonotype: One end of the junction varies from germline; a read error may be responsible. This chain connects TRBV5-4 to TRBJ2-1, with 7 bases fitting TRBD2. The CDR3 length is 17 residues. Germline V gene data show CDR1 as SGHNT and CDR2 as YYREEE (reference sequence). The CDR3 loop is CASSLGLRTSHLNEQFF. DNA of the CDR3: TGCGCCAGCAGCTTGGGTCTAAGGACTAGTCATCTCAATGAGCAGTTCTTC.

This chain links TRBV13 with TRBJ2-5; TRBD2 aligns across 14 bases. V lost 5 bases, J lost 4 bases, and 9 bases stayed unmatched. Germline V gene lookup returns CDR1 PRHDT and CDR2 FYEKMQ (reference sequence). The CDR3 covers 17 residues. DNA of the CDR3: TGTGCCAGCAGCCTTGGGACTAGCGGGAGTACGGCAGAGACCCAGTACTTC. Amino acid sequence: CASSLGTSGSTAETQYF.

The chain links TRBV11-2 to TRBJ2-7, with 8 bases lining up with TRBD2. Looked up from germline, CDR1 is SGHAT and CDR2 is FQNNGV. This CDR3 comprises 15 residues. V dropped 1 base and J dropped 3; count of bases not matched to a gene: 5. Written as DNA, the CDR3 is TGTGCCAGCAGCTTAGGCCGGGGACTAGACTACGAGCAGTACTTC. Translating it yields CASSLGRGLDYEQYF.

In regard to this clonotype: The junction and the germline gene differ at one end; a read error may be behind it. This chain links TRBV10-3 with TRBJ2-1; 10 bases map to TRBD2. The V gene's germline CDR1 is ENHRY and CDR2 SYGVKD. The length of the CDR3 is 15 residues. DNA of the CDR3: TGTGCCGTCAGTGACCCGGCTAGCGGGAGCGATGAGCAGTTCTTC. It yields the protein CAVSDPASGSDEQFF.

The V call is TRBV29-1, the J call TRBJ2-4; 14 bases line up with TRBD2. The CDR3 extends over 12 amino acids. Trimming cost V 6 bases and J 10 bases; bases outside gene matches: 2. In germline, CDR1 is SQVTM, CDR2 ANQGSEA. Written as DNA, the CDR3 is TGCAGCGTCTGGACTAGCGGGGGGATTCAGTACTTC. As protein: CSVWTSGGIQYF.

CDR3 amino acids: CASRPQGTGELFF. The DNA of the CDR3 is TGTGCCAGCAGACCCCAGGGCACCGGGGAGCTGTTTTTT. The V call is TRBV28, the J call TRBJ2-2, with D maybe TRBD1 (5 bases). CDR1 MDHEN and CDR2 SYDVKM come from the germline V gene. V was clipped by 6 bases and J by 4 bases, with 9 bases between them. The CDR3 runs to 13 residues.

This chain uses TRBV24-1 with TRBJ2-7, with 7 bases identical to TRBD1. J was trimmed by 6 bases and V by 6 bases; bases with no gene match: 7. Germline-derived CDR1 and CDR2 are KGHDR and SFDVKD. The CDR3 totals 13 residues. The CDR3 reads CATSTGAVREQYF. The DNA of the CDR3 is TGTGCCACCAGTACAGGGGCCGTACGCGAGCAGTACTTC.

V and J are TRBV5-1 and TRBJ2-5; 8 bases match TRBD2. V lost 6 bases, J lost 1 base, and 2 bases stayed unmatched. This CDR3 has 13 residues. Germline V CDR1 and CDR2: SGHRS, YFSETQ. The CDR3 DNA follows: TGCGCCAGCATGAGCGGGGGCCAAGAGACCCAGTACTTC. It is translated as CASMSGGQETQYF.

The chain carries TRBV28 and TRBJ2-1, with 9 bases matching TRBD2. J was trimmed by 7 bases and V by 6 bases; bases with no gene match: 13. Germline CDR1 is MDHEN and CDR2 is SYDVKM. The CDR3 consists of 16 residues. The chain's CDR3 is CASSGTGLARGNEQFF. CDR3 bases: TGTGCCAGCAGCGGGACCGGACTAGCGCGCGGGAATGAGCAGTTCTTC. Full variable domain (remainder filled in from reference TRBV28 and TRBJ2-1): DVKVTQSSRYLVKRTGEKVFLECVQDMDHENMFWYRQDPGLGLRLIYFSYDVKMKEKGDIPEGYSVSREKKERFSLILESASTNQTSMYLCASSGTGLARGNEQFFGPGTRLTVL.

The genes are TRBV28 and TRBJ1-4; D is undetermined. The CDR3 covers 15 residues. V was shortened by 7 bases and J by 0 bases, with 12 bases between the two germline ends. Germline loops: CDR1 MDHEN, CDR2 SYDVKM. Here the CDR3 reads CASINPGATNEKLFF. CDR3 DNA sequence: TGTGCCAGCATAAATCCAGGAGCAACTAATGAAAAACTGTTTTTT.

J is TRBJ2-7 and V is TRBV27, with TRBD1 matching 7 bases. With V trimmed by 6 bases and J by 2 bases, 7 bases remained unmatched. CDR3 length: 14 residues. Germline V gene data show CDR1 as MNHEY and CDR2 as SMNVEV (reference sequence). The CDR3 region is CASSWTGDPYEQYF. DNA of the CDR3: TGTGCCAGCAGCTGGACAGGAGATCCCTACGAGCAGTACTTC.